These 2 T cell receptor beta chains came from one sample sequenced in a study of spatial heterogeneity in lung cancer. These TCRs are of unknown antigen specificity. In TCRdb, the 5' RACE reads were re-called with MiXCR into one record per CDR3 protein. The data show about 14,000 distinct CDR3 sequences, less than 6.5% seen once. Regarding the study as a whole: Tumoral mutation counts were tracked by counts of expanded intratumoral alpha and beta TCRs.

Time point described: sample taken at primary tumor resection. This specimen was lung tumor tissue, taken at surgery. The receptor set was obtained from a female donor with early-stage non-small cell lung cancer.

V and J are TRBV20-1 and TRBJ2-7, with D unclear. The V gene's germline CDR1 is DFQATT and CDR2 SNEGSKA (reference sequence). V dropped 0 bases and J dropped 0 bases, with 6 bases sitting between them. This CDR3 comprises 13 residues. The CDR3, as DNA: TGCAGTGCTAGAGATCTGGACTCCTACGAGCAGTACGTC. It encodes CSARDLDSYEQYV.

This clonotype was detected ten times or more. The V and J genes are TRBV5-5 and TRBJ1-4, with D tentatively TRBD1 (5 bases). Looked up from germline, CDR1 is SGHKS and CDR2 is YYEKEE (reference sequence). This CDR3 spans 15 amino acids. Trimming left V 0 bases short and J 5 bases short, with 11 bases between. CDR3 protein: CASSLGDLRNEKLFF. The DNA of the CDR3 is TGTGCCAGCAGCTTGGGGGACCTGAGGAATGAAAAACTGTTTTTT.